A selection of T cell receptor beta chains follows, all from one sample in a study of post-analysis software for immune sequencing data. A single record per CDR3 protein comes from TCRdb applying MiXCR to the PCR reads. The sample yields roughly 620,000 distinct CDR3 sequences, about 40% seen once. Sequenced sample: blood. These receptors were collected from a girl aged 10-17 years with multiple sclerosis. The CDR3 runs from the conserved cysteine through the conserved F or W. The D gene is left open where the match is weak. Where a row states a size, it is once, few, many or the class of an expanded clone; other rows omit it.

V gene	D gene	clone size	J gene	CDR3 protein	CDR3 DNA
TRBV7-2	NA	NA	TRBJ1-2	CASSLDQTMSGYTF	TGTGCCAGCAGCTTAGATCAGACGATGAGTGGCTACACCTTC
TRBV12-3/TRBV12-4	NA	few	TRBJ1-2	CASSFGGQGYGYTF	TGTGCCAGCAGTTTTGGGGGACAAGGCTATGGCTACACCTTC
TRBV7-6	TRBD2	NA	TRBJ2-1	CASSTGLAGQFF	TGTGCCAGCAGCACTGGACTAGCGGGGCAGTTCTTC
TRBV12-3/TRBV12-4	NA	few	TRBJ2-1	CASSLGDGYNEQFF	TGTGCCAGCAGTTTGGGGGACGGTTACAATGAGCAGTTCTTC
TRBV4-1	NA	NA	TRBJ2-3	CASSQVMDTQYF	TGCGCCAGCAGCCAAGTCATGGATACGCAGTATTTT
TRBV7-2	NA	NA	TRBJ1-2	CASSLFVSGYTF	TGTGCCAGCAGCTTATTCGTGTCTGGCTACACCTTC
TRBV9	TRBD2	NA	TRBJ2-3	CASSVGAGGPDTQYF	TGTGCCAGCAGCGTAGGAGCGGGAGGACCAGATACGCAGTATTTT
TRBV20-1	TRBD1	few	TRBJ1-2	CSARDPPGQRGYGYTF	TGCAGTGCTAGAGATCCTCCGGGACAGCGCGGCTATGGCTACACCTTC
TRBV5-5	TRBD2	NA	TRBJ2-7	CASSSSRGDEQYF	TGTGCCAGCAGCTCTTCCCGGGGGGACGAGCAGTACTTC
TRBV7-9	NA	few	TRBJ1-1	CASSLPSSGGSGFRAEAFF	TGTGCCAGCAGCCTACCCTCTTCGGGGGGTTCAGGGTTTCGAGCTGAAGCTTTCTTT
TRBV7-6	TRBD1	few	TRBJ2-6	CASTQWRDRGRSGANVLTF	TGTGCCAGCACCCAATGGCGGGACAGGGGGCGCTCTGGGGCCAACGTCCTGACTTTC
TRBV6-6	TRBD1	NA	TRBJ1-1	CASRHDRAGRMNTEAFF	TGTGCCAGCAGGCATGACAGGGCCGGTAGGATGAACACTGAAGCTTTCTTT
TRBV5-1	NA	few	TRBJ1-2	CASSPPRDGGYTF	TGCGCCAGCAGCCCCCCGAGGGACGGTGGCTACACCTTC
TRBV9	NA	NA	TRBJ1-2	CASSVEAGRNNYGYTF	TGTGCCAGCAGCGTAGAGGCAGGGAGGAACAACTATGGCTACACCTTC
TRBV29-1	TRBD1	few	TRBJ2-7	CSVTDRSTYEQYF	TGCAGCGTCACGGACAGGTCGACCTACGAGCAGTACTTC
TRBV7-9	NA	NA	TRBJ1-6	CASSSGLGVLNSPLHF	TGTGCCAGCAGCTCCGGGCTCGGAGTATTAAATTCACCCCTCCACTTT
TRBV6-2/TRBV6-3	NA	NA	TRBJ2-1	CASSSRSDNEQFF	TGTGCCAGCAGCAGCCGCTCCGACAATGAGCAGTTCTTC
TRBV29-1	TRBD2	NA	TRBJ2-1	CSVPTSGSYNEQFF	TGCAGCGTCCCGACTAGCGGGAGCTACAATGAGCAGTTCTTC
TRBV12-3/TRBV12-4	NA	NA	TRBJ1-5	CASRPPGGNQPQHF	TGTGCCAGCAGACCTCCGGGGGGCAATCAGCCCCAGCATTTT
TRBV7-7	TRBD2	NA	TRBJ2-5	CASSRNPSGSGETQYF	TGTGCTAGCAGCCGAAACCCTAGCGGGAGTGGCGAGACCCAGTACTTC
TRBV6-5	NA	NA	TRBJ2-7	CASSYKGISYEQYF	TGTGCCAGCAGTTACAAGGGAATTTCCTACGAGCAGTACTTC
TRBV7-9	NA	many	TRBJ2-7	CASSPHYEQYF	TGTGCCAGCAGCCCTCACTACGAGCAGTACTTC
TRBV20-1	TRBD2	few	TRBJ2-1	CSAGIAGGHEQFF	TGCAGTGCTGGAATAGCGGGGGGGCATGAGCAGTTCTTC